This TCR beta chain is from a study of CD8 T cell repertoires and HIV-1 epitope variants (TCRdb year 2020). As for the study more broadly: In separate culture wells, T cells were stimulated with each of twenty-five peptides that represented autologous and known Gag and Nef epitope variants. An aliquot of 1M T cells was set aside as an uncultured baseline condition, separate from the 83 T cell cultures. The epitopes tested were three Gag epitope families plus Nef HW9 and YT9. A total of some 84 T cell cultures were run, with each culture condition done in triplicate except for one peptide, which was done in duplicate. A CMV, EBV and flu peptide pool, the Ebola AY9 epitope as negative control, and a no-peptide well were included as control conditions. For roughly 10 days the cultures were kept in IMDM with gentamicin, and on days 3 and 7 half of the media was changed with IL-2, IL-7 and IL-15 added. T cells were enriched using the EasySep Human T Cell Enrichment Kit and were co-cultured with equal numbers of autologous T cell-negative cells serving as antigen-presenting cells.

The EasySep Human CD8+ T Cell Enrichment Kit was used on day 10 to isolate CD8+ T cells from every culture. General findings and caveats noted by the study authors: Only TCR beta chains were identified by the assay, and proliferation to antigen, not T cell function or cytokine profile, was indicated. About 10 antigen-specific TCR beta clonotypes were identified, of which over 5 appeared to be cross-reactive for autologous or known escape epitope variants. A handful of clonotypes recognized the Nef KF9 family and one clonotype recognized the HW9 family, while no responses were seen to the TAALDMSHF plasma variant.

About this clone: The target of this receptor is not known. Per-base quality was not reported, and no clone a single base away is much larger than it.

TCR beta CDR3 regions were sequenced at survey depth on the immunoSEQ platform. The QIAamp DNA micro kit was used to extract genomic DNA from every cultured and uncultured CD8+ T cell population. Per the authors' processing: Samples with fewer than 5,000 productive reads were excluded, which removed about 7% of the roughly 75 HIV peptide-stimulated cultures. Sequences were trimmed to CDR3 by a MANAFEST web app, and nonproductive sequences, CDR3s under 5 amino acids, and sequences not starting with C or ending with F/W were removed. For a clonotype to count as antigen-specific, the clonotype had to expand relative to the no-peptide control in at least 2 of 3 replicates at FDR 0.01, and only within one epitope family. Specific clonotypes also needed at least fivefold higher frequency than in wells stimulated with peptides from other epitope families. This is the immuneACCESS table as TCRdb keeps it, with only in-frame sequences that have V and J called. A part of the clones is gone; compared with another copy, unresolved V genes explain less than half, and the rest is unexplained. V and J calls and clone size come straight from that table; D and trimming were deduced from the DNA. The sample table records several thousand clones; roughly 65% of these occur just once. Of the sample, 41% is held by the ten largest clones.

The germline V gene yields MNHEY for CDR1 and SVGAGI for CDR2. The CDR3 contains 15 residues, cysteine and phenylalanine counted. The only DNA kept is the CDR3, 45 bases in frame from the first base. Trimming at the junction amounts to 1 base on V and 9 bases on J, and the germline ends lie 18 bases apart. The sequence joins TRBV6-5 to TRBJ2-5; TRBD1 is perhaps the D gene, given 6 matching bases. What was sequenced was cultured CD8+ T cells derived from PBMCs. The TCR sequence derives from a male donor with HIV. The CDR3 corresponds to CASSYFGQPGAAQYF. DNA sequence: TGTGCCAGCAGTTACTTTGGACAGCCTGGGGCGGCCCAGTACTTC.